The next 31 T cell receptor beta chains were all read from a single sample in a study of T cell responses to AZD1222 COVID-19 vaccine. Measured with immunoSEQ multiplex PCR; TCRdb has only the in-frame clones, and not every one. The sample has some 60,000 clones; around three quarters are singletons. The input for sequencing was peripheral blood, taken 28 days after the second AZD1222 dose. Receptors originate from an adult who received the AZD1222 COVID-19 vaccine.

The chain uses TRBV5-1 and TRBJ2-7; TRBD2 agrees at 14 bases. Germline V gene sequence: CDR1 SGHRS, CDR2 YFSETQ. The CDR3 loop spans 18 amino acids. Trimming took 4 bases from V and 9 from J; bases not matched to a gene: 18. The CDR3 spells CASSPEGHRGLAGDGQYF. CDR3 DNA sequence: TGCGCCAGCAGCCCGGAGGGGCACAGGGGACTAGCGGGGGACGGGCAGTACTTC.

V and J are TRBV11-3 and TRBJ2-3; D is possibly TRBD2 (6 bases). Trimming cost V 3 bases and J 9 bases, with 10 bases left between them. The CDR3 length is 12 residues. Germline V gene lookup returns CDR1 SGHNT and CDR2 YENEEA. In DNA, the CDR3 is TGTGCCAGCAGCTTGGAGGCGGGGACGCAGTATTTT. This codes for CASSLEAGTQYF.

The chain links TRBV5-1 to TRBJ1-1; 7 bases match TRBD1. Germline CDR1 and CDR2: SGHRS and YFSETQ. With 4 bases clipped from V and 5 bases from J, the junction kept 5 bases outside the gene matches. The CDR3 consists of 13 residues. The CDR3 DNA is TGCGCCAGCAGCCCAACAGGGGTAACTGAAGCTTTCTTT. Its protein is CASSPTGVTEAFF.

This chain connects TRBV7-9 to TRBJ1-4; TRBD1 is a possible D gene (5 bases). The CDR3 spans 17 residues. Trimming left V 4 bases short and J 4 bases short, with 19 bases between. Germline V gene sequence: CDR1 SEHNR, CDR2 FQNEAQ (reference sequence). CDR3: CASSSSRQGALNEKLFF. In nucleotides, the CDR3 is TGTGCCAGCAGCTCATCGCGGCAGGGCGCACTTAATGAAAAACTGTTTTTT.

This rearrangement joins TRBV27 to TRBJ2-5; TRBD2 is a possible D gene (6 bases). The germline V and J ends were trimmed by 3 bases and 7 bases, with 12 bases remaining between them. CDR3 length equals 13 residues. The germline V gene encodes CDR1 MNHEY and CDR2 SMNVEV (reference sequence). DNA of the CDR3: TGTGCCAGCAGTTTTGGAGGGTTTGGGACCCAGTACTTC. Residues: CASSFGGFGTQYF.

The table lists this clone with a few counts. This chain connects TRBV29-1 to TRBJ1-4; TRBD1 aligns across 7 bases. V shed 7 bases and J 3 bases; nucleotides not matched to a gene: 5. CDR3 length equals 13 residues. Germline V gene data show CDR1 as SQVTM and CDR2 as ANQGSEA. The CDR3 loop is CSGKGAANEKLFF. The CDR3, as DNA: TGCAGCGGGAAGGGGGCAGCTAATGAAAAACTGTTTTTT.

In DNA form, the CDR3 reads TGTGCCAGCAGCTTACATCTAGAGCAGCCCCAGCATTTT. Translating it yields CASSLHLEQPQHF. The rearrangement uses TRBV11-2 and TRBJ1-5; D not certain. The length of the CDR3 is 13 residues. Per germline, CDR1 SGHAT and CDR2 FQNNGV. V gave up 2 bases and J gave up 7 bases, with 9 bases separating them.

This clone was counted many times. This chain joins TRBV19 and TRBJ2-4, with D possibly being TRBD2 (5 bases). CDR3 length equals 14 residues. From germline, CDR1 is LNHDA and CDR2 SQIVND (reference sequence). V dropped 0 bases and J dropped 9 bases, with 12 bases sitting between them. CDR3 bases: TGTGCCAGTAGTATAGACGGGAAGGTAGGCATTCAGTACTTC. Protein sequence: CASSIDGKVGIQYF.

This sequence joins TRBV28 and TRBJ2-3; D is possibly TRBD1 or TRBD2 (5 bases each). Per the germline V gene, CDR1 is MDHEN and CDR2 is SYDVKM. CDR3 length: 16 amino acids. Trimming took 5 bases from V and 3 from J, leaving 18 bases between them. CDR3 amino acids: CASSPEGTALTDTQYF. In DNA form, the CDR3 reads TGTGCCAGCAGTCCCGAAGGGACGGCCTTGACAGATACGCAGTATTTT.

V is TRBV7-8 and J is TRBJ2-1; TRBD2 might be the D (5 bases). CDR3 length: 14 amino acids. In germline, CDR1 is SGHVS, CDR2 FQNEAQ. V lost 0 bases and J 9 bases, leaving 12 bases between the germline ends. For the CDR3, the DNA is TGTGCCAGCAGCTTAGCCGAGGGTGCGGGTGAGCAGTTCTTC. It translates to CASSLAEGAGEQFF.

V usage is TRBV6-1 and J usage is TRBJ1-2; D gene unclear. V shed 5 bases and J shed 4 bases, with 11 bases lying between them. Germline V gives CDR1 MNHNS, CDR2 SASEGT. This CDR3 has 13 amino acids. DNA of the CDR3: TGTGCCAGCAGTTATCAGGAAATCTATGGCTACACCTTC. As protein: CASSYQEIYGYTF.

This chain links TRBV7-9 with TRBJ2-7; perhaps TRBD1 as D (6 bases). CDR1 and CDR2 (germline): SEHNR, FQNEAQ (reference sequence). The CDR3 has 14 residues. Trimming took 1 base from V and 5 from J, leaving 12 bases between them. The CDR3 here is CASSLGTAAHEQYF. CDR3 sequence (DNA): TGTGCCAGCAGCTTAGGGACAGCTGCCCACGAGCAGTACTTC.

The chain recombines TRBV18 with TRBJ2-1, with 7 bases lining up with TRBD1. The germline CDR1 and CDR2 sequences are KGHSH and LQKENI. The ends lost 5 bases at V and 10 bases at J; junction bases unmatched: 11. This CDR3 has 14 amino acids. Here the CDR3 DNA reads TGTGCCAGCTCAGCTGCCCGACAGGGCGGGGAGCAGTTCTTC. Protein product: CASSAARQGGEQFF. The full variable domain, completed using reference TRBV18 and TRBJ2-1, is NAGVMQNPRHLVRRRGQEARLRCSPMKGHSHVYWYRQLPEEGLKFMVYLQKENIIDESGMPKERFSAEFPKEGPSILRIQQVVRGDSAAYFCASSAARQGGEQFFGPGTRLTVL.

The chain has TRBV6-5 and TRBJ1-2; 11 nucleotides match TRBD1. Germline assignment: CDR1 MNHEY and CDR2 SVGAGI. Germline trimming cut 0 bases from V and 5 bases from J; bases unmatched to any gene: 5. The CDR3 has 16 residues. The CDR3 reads CASSYSKGTGGYGYTF. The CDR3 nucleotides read TGTGCCAGCAGTTACTCGAAGGGGACAGGGGGATATGGCTACACCTTC.

The CDR3: CASGSRDNNTDTQYF. CDR3 in DNA: TGTGCTAGTGGATCCCGGGACAATAACACAGATACGCAGTATTTT. The chain links TRBV12-5 to TRBJ2-3; D possibly corresponds to TRBD1 (6 bases). V was clipped by 6 bases and J by 2 bases, with 15 bases between them. Germline CDR1 is LGHNT and CDR2 is FRNRAP. This CDR3 spans 15 amino acids.

The CDR3 nucleotides read TGTGCCAGCAGTTGGGGGAGTCAGGGTGACACTGAAGCTTTCTTT. As protein: CASSWGSQGDTEAFF. The chain recombines TRBV6-5 with TRBJ1-1; possible D gene TRBD1, 5 bases. The CDR3 spans 15 residues. V dropped 4 bases and J dropped 3 bases, with 15 bases sitting between them. CDR1 and CDR2 from the germline V gene are MNHEY and SVGAGI.

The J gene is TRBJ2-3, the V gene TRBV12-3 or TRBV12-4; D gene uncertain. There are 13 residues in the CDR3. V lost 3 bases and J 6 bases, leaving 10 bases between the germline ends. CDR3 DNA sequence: TGTGCCAGCAGTTTCCCTCCACTGGATACGCAGTATTTT. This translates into CASSFPPLDTQYF.

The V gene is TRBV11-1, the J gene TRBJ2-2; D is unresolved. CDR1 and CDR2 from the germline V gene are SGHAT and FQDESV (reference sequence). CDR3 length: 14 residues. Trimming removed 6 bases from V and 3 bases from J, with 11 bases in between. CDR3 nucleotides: TGTGCCAGCAGGTCGGACCGTTACACCGGGGAGCTGTTTTTT. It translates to CASRSDRYTGELFF.

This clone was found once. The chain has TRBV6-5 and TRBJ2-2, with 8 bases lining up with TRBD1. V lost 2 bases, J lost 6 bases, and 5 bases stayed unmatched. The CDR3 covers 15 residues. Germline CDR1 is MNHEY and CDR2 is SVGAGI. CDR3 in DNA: TGTGCCAGCAGTTACGGACAGGGTCCCTCCGGGGAGCTGTTTTTT. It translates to CASSYGQGPSGELFF.

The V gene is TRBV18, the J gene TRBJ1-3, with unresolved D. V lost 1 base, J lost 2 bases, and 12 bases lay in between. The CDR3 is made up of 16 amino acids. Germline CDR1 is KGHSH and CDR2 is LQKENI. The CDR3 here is CASSPQGGFTGNTIYF. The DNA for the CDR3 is TGTGCCAGCTCACCACAAGGAGGGTTTACTGGAAACACCATATATTTT. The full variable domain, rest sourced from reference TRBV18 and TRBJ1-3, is NAGVMQNPRHLVRRRGQEARLRCSPMKGHSHVYWYRQLPEEGLKFMVYLQKENIIDESGMPKERFSAEFPKEGPSILRIQQVVRGDSAAYFCASSPQGGFTGNTIYFGEGSWLTVV.

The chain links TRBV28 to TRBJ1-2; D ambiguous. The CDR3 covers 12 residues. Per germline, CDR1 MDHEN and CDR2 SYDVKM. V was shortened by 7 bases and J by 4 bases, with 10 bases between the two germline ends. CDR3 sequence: CASNLPGYGYTF. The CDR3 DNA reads TGTGCCAGCAACCTTCCCGGCTATGGCTACACCTTC.

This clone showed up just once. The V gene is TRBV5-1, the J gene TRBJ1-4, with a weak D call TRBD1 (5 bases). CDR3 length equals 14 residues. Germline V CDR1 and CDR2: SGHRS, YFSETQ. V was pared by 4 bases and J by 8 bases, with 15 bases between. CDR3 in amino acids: CASSLGLQGEKLFF. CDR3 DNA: TGCGCCAGCAGCCTGGGACTTCAGGGAGAAAAACTGTTTTTT.

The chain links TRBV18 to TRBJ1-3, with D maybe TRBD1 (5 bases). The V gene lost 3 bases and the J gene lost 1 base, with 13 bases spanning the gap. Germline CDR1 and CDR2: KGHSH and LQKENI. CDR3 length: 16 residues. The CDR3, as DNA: TGTGCCAGCTCACCCCCGGGGGGAAAGTCTGGAAACACCATATATTTT. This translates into CASSPPGGKSGNTIYF.

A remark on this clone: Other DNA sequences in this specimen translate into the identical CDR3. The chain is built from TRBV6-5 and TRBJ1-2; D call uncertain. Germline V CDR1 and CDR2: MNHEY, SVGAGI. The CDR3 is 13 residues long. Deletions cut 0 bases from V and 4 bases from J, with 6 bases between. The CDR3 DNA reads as TGTGCCAGCAGTTACTCGAATTCCTATGGCTACACCTTC. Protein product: CASSYSNSYGYTF.

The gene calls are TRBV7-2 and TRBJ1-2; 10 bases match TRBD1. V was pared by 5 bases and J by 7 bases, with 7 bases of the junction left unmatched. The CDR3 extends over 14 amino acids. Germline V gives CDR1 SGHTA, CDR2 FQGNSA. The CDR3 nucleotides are TGTGCCAGCAGCCCGAGACAGGGGGCTGGTGGCTACACCTTC. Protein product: CASSPRQGAGGYTF.

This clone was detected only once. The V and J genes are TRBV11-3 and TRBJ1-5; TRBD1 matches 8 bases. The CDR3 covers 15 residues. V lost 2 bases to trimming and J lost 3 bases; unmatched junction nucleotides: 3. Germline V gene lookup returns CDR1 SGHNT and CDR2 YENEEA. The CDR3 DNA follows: TGTGCCAGCAGCTTACCACAGGGGGACAATCAGCCCCAGCATTTT. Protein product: CASSLPQGDNQPQHF.

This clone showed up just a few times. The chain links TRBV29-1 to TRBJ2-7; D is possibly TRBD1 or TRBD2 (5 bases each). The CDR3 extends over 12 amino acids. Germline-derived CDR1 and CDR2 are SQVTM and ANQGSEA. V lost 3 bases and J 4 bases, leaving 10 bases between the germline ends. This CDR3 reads CSVEGVGYEQYF. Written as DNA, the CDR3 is TGCAGCGTTGAGGGGGTGGGGTACGAGCAGTACTTC.

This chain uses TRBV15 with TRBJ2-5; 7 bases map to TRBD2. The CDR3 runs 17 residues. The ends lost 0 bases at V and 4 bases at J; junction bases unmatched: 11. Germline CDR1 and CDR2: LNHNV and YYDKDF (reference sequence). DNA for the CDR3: TGTGCCACCAGCAGAGATCTGGGGGGGGGTCTCGGAGAGACCCAGTACTTC. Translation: CATSRDLGGGLGETQYF.

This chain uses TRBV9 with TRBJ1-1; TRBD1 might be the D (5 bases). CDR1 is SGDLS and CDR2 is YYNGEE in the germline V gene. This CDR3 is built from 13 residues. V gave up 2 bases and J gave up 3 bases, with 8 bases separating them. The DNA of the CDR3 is TGTGCCAGCAGCGTCGGGGGGGACACTGAAGCTTTCTTT. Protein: CASSVGGDTEAFF. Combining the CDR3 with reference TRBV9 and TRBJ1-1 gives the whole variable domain DSGVTQTPKHLITATGQRVTLRCSPRSGDLSVYWYQQSLDQGLQFLIQYYNGEERAKGNILERFSAQQFPDLHSELNLSSLELGDSALYFCASSVGGDTEAFFGQGTRLTVV.

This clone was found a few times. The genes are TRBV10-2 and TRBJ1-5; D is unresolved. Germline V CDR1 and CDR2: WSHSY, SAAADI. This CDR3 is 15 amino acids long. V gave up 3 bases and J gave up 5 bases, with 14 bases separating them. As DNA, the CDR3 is TGCGCCAGCAGTGATGAAGGCCCAAACTATCAGCCCCAGCATTTT. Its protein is CASSDEGPNYQPQHF.

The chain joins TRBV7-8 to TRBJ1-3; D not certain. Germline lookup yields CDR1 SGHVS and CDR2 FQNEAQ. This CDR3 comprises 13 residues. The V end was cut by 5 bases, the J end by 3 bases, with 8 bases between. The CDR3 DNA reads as TGTGCCAGCAGCCTGGACGGTGGAAACACCATATATTTT. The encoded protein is CASSLDGGNTIYF.